Below, 4 T cell receptor beta chains from the same sample are listed, as sequenced in a study of OX40 agonist ivuxolimab in advanced cancers. TCRdb keeps only in-frame clones here, not all; method: immunoSEQ multiplex PCR. The data hold about 85,000 clones, with approximately 83% observed a single time. The sequencing used CD4+ or CD8+ T cells sorted from blood, collected in a trial of the OX40 agonist ivuxolimab. These receptor sequences come from an adult with an advanced solid tumor such as melanoma, head and neck, liver or kidney cancer.

The J gene is TRBJ1-2, the V gene TRBV6-6, with no clear D. CDR3 length: 12 residues. V lost 4 bases and J lost 8, with 11 bases in between. Germline CDR1 reads MNHNY; CDR2 reads SVGAGI (reference sequence). In DNA, the CDR3 is TGTGCCAGCAGTTGGACCGGCCGAGGCTACACCTTC. Its translation is CASSWTGRGYTF.

About this clone itself: The same CDR3 can be traced to other DNA sequences in this sample. The chain joins TRBV19 to TRBJ2-1, with 12 bases fitting TRBD2. Germline V lookup: CDR1 LNHDA, CDR2 SQIVND (reference sequence). CDR3 length: 15 amino acids. Trimming took 7 bases from V and 4 from J; bases not matched to a gene: 5. CDR3 region: CASTPTSGGYNEQFF. The CDR3 DNA is TGTGCCAGTACCCCCACTAGCGGGGGGTACAATGAGCAGTTCTTC.

The table lists this clone with a few counts. This chain uses TRBV5-1 with TRBJ2-3; D might be TRBD2 (6 bases). Deletions cut 4 bases from V and 0 bases from J, with 12 bases between. This CDR3 is built from 15 residues. The germline gives CDR1 SGHRS, CDR2 YFSETQ. The CDR3 here is CASSLGLDSTDTQYF. CDR3 DNA: TGCGCCAGCAGCCTGGGACTCGATAGCACAGATACGCAGTATTTT.

The table lists this clone with a few counts. The chain has TRBV27 and TRBJ2-1, with 7 bases that match TRBD1. CDR1 is MNHEY and CDR2 is SMNVEV in the germline V gene (reference sequence). Trimming removed 3 bases from V and 7 bases from J; junction bases left unmatched: 9. The CDR3 is made up of 15 amino acids. The CDR3 reads CASSFNRGRGNEQFF. Written as DNA, the CDR3 is TGTGCCAGCAGTTTTAATAGGGGGCGCGGGAATGAGCAGTTCTTC.